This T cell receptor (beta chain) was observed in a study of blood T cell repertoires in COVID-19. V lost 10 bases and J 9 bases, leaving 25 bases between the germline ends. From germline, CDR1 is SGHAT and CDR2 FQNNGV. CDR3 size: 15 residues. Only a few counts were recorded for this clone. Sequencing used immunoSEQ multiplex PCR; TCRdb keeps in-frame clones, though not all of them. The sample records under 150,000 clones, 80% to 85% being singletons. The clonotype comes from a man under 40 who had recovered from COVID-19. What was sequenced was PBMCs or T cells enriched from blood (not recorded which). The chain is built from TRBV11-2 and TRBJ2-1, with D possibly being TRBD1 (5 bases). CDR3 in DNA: TGTGCCACCCAGCAGCTGGGGCAGGGTACTGGTGAGCAGTTCTTC. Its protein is CATQQLGQGTGEQFF.